The 23 T cell receptor beta chains below all came from one sample that was sequenced in a study of blood T cell repertoires in COVID-19. Using immunoSEQ multiplex PCR, the repertoire was profiled, and TCRdb retains in-frame clones only, with some absent. The sample yields approximately 180,000 clones, roughly 87% seen once. Specimen: peripheral blood. Receptors were obtained from a man aged 55-75 years with active or convalescent COVID-19.

The chain carries TRBV7-9 and TRBJ2-2; no clear D. This CDR3 comprises 17 residues. Germline V lookup: CDR1 SEHNR, CDR2 FQNEAQ (reference sequence). V lost 5 bases and J 0 bases, leaving 16 bases between the germline ends. In DNA form, the CDR3 reads TGTGCCAGCAGCCCACCTGGAGCACTCACGAACACCGGGGAGCTGTTTTTT. Its protein is CASSPPGALTNTGELFF.

The chain employs TRBV5-1 and TRBJ1-2; a possible D gene is TRBD1 (5 bases). Between the trimmed V and J ends, which lost 0 bases and 3 bases, there was a span of 9 bases. Germline values: CDR1 SGHRS, CDR2 YFSETQ. The CDR3 has 14 residues. CDR3 in amino acids: CASSLVGRDYGYTF. Here the CDR3 DNA reads TGCGCCAGCAGCTTGGTGGGGCGCGACTATGGCTACACCTTC. The full variable domain, completed using reference TRBV5-1 and TRBJ1-2, is KAGVTQTPRYLIKTRGQQVTLSCSPISGHRSVSWYQQTPGQGLQFLFEYFSETQRNKGNFPGRFSGRQFSNSRSEMNVSTLELGDSALYLCASSLVGRDYGYTFGSGTRLTVV.

In DNA, the CDR3 is TGTGCCAGCAGCTCCAGGGGTTACGGCTACACCTTC. This codes for CASSSRGYGYTF. The rearrangement links TRBV9 to TRBJ1-2; tentative D call: TRBD1 (6 bases). V gave up 4 bases and J gave up 8 bases, with 12 bases separating them. The CDR3 is made up of 12 amino acids. Germline V gene sequence: CDR1 SGDLS, CDR2 YYNGEE.

The chain employs TRBV2 and TRBJ1-2, with D perhaps matching TRBD1 (6 bases). This CDR3 is 18 amino acids long. Trimming took 4 bases from V and 4 from J, leaving 25 bases between them. Per the germline V gene, CDR1 is SNHLY and CDR2 is FYNNEI. CDR3 nucleotides: TGTGCCAGCAGTGCCATTTCTGGGACACCCGAGGGTAGCTATGGCTACACCTTC. Protein: CASSAISGTPEGSYGYTF.

The chain carries TRBV4-2 and TRBJ2-3, with 13 positions matching TRBD2. This CDR3 region has 17 residues. Germline CDR1 and CDR2: LGHNA and YNFKEQ. The ends lost 2 bases at V and 2 bases at J; junction bases unmatched: 4. As DNA, the CDR3 is TGTGCCAGCAGCCAATGGGGGACTAGCGGGACCACAGATACGCAGTATTTT. It is translated as CASSQWGTSGTTDTQYF.

With regard to this clone: At one end, the junction sequence differs from germline, possibly due to a read error. This chain uses TRBV7-6 with TRBJ1-4; no definite D call. The CDR3 spans 14 residues. From germline, CDR1 is SGHVS and CDR2 FNYEAQ. CDR3 in amino acids: CASSLGGSDEKLFF. CDR3 sequence (DNA): TGTGCCAGCAGTTTAGGAGGTAGCGATGAAAAACTGTTTTTT.

V usage is TRBV6-5 and J usage is TRBJ2-5, with 9 bases aligning to TRBD1. Unmatched junction bases numbered 3, after V lost 1 base and J lost 6 bases. In germline, CDR1 is MNHEY, CDR2 SVGAGI. The CDR3 length is 14 residues. The CDR3 spells CASSYLQGAKTQYF. DNA of the CDR3: TGTGCCAGCAGTTACTTACAGGGGGCGAAGACCCAGTACTTC.

The chain links TRBV27 to TRBJ2-1; 9 nucleotides match TRBD1. CDR1 is MNHEY and CDR2 is SMNVEV in the germline V gene (reference sequence). The CDR3 runs 15 residues. Unmatched junction bases numbered 8, after V lost 4 bases and J lost 7 bases. The CDR3 DNA sequence: TGTGCCAGCAGTTCGTTGGGACAGGGTTTAAATGAGCAGTTCTTC. This gives the protein CASSSLGQGLNEQFF.

The rearrangement links TRBV7-2 to TRBJ2-3; TRBD2 matches 10 bases. Germline V gene data show CDR1 as SGHTA and CDR2 as FQGNSA. The CDR3 is 13 amino acids. V lost 9 bases and J lost 5; bases outside the gene matches: 5. CDR3 in amino acids: CASSGGRGDTQYF. The CDR3 DNA follows: TGTGCCAGTAGCGGGGGGAGGGGAGATACGCAGTATTTT.

The chain carries TRBV7-6 and TRBJ1-4; 10 bases are shared with TRBD1. The CDR3 extends over 15 amino acids. Germline values: CDR1 SGHVS, CDR2 FNYEAQ. Germline trimming cut 2 bases from V and 8 bases from J; bases unmatched to any gene: 5. The CDR3 here is CASSLSGTGEEKLFF. The DNA of the CDR3 is TGTGCCAGCAGCTTATCCGGGACAGGGGAGGAAAAACTGTTTTTT.

The CDR3 is CASSFGGTQYF. The CDR3 nucleotides read TGTGCCAGCAGCTTCGGGGGTACGCAGTATTTT. J is TRBJ2-3 and V is TRBV5-6, with TRBD2 as a possible D gene (6 bases). Between the trimmed V and J ends, which lost 2 bases and 8 bases, there was a span of 6 bases. This CDR3 spans 11 amino acids. Germline-derived CDR1 and CDR2 are SGHDT and YYEEEE.

This chain links TRBV30 with TRBJ1-6; D is unresolved. The CDR3 consists of 14 residues. Looked up from germline, CDR1 is GTSNPN and CDR2 is SVGIG (reference sequence). Trimming took off 8 bases at V and 1 base at J, with 12 bases between the two ends. In nucleotides, the CDR3 is TGTGCCCTTCAAGAGGGTTCCTATAATTCACCCCTCCACTTT. Its protein product is CALQEGSYNSPLHF.

The CDR3 DNA follows: TGCGCCAGCAGCTTAAATGGACAGGCGCATGAAAAACTGTTTTTT. Its translation: CASSLNGQAHEKLFF. The chain has TRBV5-1 and TRBJ1-4; 7 nucleotides line up with TRBD1. V lost 2 bases, J lost 6 bases, and 7 bases stayed unmatched. The length of the CDR3 is 15 residues. The germline V gene has CDR1 SGHRS and CDR2 YFSETQ.

The chain links TRBV2 to TRBJ1-3; D ambiguous. CDR3 length: 12 residues. Germline CDR1 SNHLY, CDR2 FYNNEI. Trimming stripped 6 bases from V and 4 bases from J, with 7 bases between. For the CDR3, the DNA is TGTGCCAGCAGGCTACAGGGAAACACCATATATTTT. As protein: CASRLQGNTIYF.

The CDR3 protein is CASSATDGTEAFF. CDR3 nucleotide sequence: TGTGCCAGCAGCGCTACAGATGGGACTGAAGCTTTCTTT. The J gene is TRBJ1-1, the V gene TRBV9, with D unclear. The CDR3 sequence is 13 residues long. V lost 3 bases, J lost 5 bases, and 11 bases lay in between. The germline V gene encodes CDR1 SGDLS and CDR2 YYNGEE.

The chain links TRBV5-1 to TRBJ2-2; TRBD1 agrees at 10 bases. The CDR3 runs to 17 residues. Germline CDR1 and CDR2: SGHRS and YFSETQ. The ends lost 4 bases at V and 3 bases at J; junction bases unmatched: 9. The CDR3 DNA follows: TGCGCCAGCAGCCTAACGACAGGGGGCTATGACACCGGGGAGCTGTTTTTT. Translation: CASSLTTGGYDTGELFF.

The V and J genes are TRBV3-1 (or the pseudogene TRBV3-2) and TRBJ2-6, with D perhaps TRBD2 (7 bases). The CDR3 contains 16 residues. V lost 3 bases, J lost 0 bases, and 9 bases lay in between. CDR1 and CDR2 (germline): LGHDT, YNNKEL (reference sequence). CDR3 region: CASSQGGLSGANVLTF. DNA of the CDR3: TGTGCCAGCAGCCAGGGGGGGCTCTCTGGGGCCAACGTCCTGACTTTC.

The chain combines TRBV20-1 with TRBJ2-5; 7 nucleotides align to TRBD2. Germline-derived CDR1 and CDR2 are DFQATT and SNEGSKA (reference sequence). Trimming at V came to 3 bases and at J to 1 base, leaving 5 bases not matched to a gene. This CDR3 has 14 residues. DNA for the CDR3: TGCAGTGCTAGTAGGCTAGCGGCCCAAGAGACCCAGTACTTC. Protein sequence: CSASRLAAQETQYF.

The CDR3 region is CATHSGVSSGNTIYF. The CDR3 DNA sequence: TGTGCCACCCATTCGGGGGTGAGCTCTGGAAACACCATATATTTT. The chain combines TRBV24-1 with TRBJ1-3, with D maybe TRBD1 (5 bases). V gave up 9 bases and J gave up 0 bases, with 14 bases separating them. CDR3 length equals 15 residues. In germline, CDR1 is KGHDR, CDR2 SFDVKD.

V and J are TRBV18 and TRBJ1-3; D remains unclear. V lost 0 bases and J 0 bases, leaving 9 bases between the germline ends. The V gene's germline CDR1 is KGHSH and CDR2 LQKENI. This CDR3 is 16 amino acids long. The CDR3 DNA reads TGTGCCAGCTCACCACCGGAGGGAGGCTCTGGAAACACCATATATTTT. Its protein is CASSPPEGGSGNTIYF. Filled out from reference TRBV18 and TRBJ1-3, the complete variable domain reads NAGVMQNPRHLVRRRGQEARLRCSPMKGHSHVYWYRQLPEEGLKFMVYLQKENIIDESGMPKERFSAEFPKEGPSILRIQQVVRGDSAAYFCASSPPEGGSGNTIYFGEGSWLTVV.

This chain links TRBV27 with TRBJ2-7, with D perhaps TRBD1 (5 bases). Germline values: CDR1 MNHEY, CDR2 SMNVEV (reference sequence). V was cut by 2 bases and J by 7 bases, with 15 bases left in between. CDR3 size: 14 residues. As DNA, the CDR3 is TGTGCCAGCAGTTTAACTTTGGGGCTAGGGGAGCAGTACTTC. It yields the protein CASSLTLGLGEQYF.

This chain joins TRBV4-2 and TRBJ2-2; 8 bases fit TRBD2. Germline trimming cut 3 bases from V and 0 bases from J; bases unmatched to any gene: 6. The CDR3 runs to 17 residues. CDR1 and CDR2 (germline): LGHNA, YNFKEQ. The CDR3 reads CASSHFSGAANTGELFF. DNA for the CDR3: TGTGCCAGCAGCCATTTTAGCGGGGCCGCGAACACCGGGGAGCTGTTTTTT.

In its sample, this clone was seen once. The chain couples TRBV10-3 to TRBJ2-1, with TRBD2 matching 8 bases. The CDR3 contains 14 residues. Germline values: CDR1 ENHRY, CDR2 SYGVKD. Trimming at V came to 4 bases and at J to 10 bases, leaving 9 bases not matched to a gene. The CDR3 DNA reads TGTGCCATCAGTGGTAGTGCGGGGGGTTGGGAGCAGTTCTTC. Translated: CAISGSAGGWEQFF.